This TCR beta chain was sequenced during a study of CD8+ T cells in alopecia areata. Notes on the study in general: Tofacitinib significantly reduced both scalp clonality and expanded CD8+ clones among the top 100.

Noted treatment: oral pan-JAK inhibitor, 5-10 mg twice daily. Following extraction, RNA underwent reverse transcription to cDNA, which served as the sequencing template. Repertoires were generated with immunoSEQ multiplex PCR, while TCRdb's copy carries only in-frame clones and drops some. Of over 85,000 clones in the sample, approximately 66% were seen once. This clone was detected only a few times. The antigen remains unidentified. The ends lost 7 bases at V and 7 bases at J; junction bases unmatched: 8. The germline V gene has CDR1 SGHRS and CDR2 YFSETQ. This CDR3 is built from 13 residues. The V call is TRBV5-1, the J call TRBJ2-1; 7 bases map to TRBD1. The specimen was CD8+ T cells sorted from blood, collected at week 4, from a patient treated with tofacitinib. The TCR originated in a human donor with alopecia areata. The DNA of the CDR3 is TGCGCCAGCGCCATGACAGGGACGAATGAGCAGTTCTTC. It yields the protein CASAMTGTNEQFF.